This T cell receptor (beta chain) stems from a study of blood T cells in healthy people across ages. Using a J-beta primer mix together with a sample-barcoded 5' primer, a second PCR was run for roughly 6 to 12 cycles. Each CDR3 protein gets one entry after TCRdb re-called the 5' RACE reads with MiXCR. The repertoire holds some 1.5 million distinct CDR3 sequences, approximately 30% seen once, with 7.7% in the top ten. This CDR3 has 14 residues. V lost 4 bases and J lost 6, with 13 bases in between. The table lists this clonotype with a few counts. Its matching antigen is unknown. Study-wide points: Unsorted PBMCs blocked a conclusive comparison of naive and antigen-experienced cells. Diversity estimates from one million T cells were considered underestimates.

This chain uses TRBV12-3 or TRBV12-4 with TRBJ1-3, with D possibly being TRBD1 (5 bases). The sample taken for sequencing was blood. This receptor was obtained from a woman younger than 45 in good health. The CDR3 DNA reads TGTGCCAGCAGTTACCGGGGGAACGAAAACACCATATATTTT. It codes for CASSYRGNENTIYF.